Sequencing of this T cell receptor (beta chain) was carried out in a study of blood T cell repertoires in COVID-19. As for the study in general: COVID-19 samples from acute and convalescent phases originated in the United States, Italy and Spain. T cells, B-cell-depleted T cells, or PBMCs supplied cDNA or gDNA.

Original analysis: Counts of nucleated cells, estimated from reference gene primer amplification, were obtained. Sequencing used immunoSEQ multiplex PCR; TCRdb keeps in-frame clones, though not all of them. V, J and clone size reflect that table, while D and trimming were determined from the DNA. The table records about 200,000 clones, around four fifths of them present only once. This CDR3 spans 14 amino acids. CDR1 and CDR2 (germline): MGHDK, SYGVNS. Trimming cost V 1 base and J 5 bases, with 11 bases left between them. The sample taken for sequencing was peripheral blood. The sequence derives from an elderly woman with active or convalescent COVID-19. V usage is TRBV25-1 and J usage is TRBJ1-1; D gene unclear. CDR3 amino acids: CASSEWVEGTEAFF. CDR3 coding DNA: TGTGCCAGCAGTGAATGGGTTGAGGGAACTGAAGCTTTCTTT.